The clone carrying this TCR beta chain has a handful of counts. Antigen unknown. The data stem from a study of beta chain features in type 1 diabetes. The sequenced template was cDNA made from the entire isolated RNA. Sequencing used immunoSEQ multiplex PCR; TCRdb keeps in-frame clones, though not all of them. The table lists 200,000 to 300,000 clones, 55% to 70% of them singletons. Central memory, naive, regulatory and stem cell-like memory CD4+ cells were sorted by CD45RO/CCR7/CD25/CD127/CD95/CD27. General study results and limits: More deletions and fewer insertions at VDJ junctions were seen in type 1 diabetes patients.

CDR1 and CDR2 from the germline V gene are GTSNPN and SVGIG (reference sequence). Trimming took off 0 bases at V and 5 bases at J, with 13 bases between the two ends. CDR3 size: 14 residues. The rearrangement uses TRBV30 and TRBJ2-5; either TRBD1 or TRBD2 may supply D (5 bases each). Source material: naive CD4+ T cells from blood. This TCR was sampled from a man aged 25-45 years in good health. The CDR3, as DNA: TGTGCCTGGAGTGTTAGCGCAGGGTGGGAGACCCAGTACTTC. Translated, it gives CAWSVSAGWETQYF.